A selection of T cell receptor beta chains follows, all from one sample in a study of cytomegalovirus exposure and HLA in healthy donors. Clones were read by immunoSEQ multiplex PCR, and TCRdb kept only the in-frame ones, dropping some. The table lists 100,000 or so clones, 80% of them singletons, with over 2% in the top ten. Sample: PBMCs. The source of these receptors is a man between 18 and 35 years old in good health and CMV-seronegative. Each CDR3 is given with its conserved first and last residue. Each record gives: V gene, D gene, J gene, clone size, CDR3 DNA, CDR3 protein. A D gene is named only where the DNA matches it firmly. Clone size is stated in some rows and not others, as once, few, many or a class when expanded.

v_call: TRBV7-2; d_call: .; j_call: TRBJ2-1; clone_size: .; cdr3_nt: TGTGCCAGCAGCTTAGGTACAGAGTACAATGAGCAGTTCTTC; cdr3_aa: CASSLGTEYNEQFF
v_call: TRBV4-2; d_call: TRBD2; j_call: TRBJ2-2; clone_size: .; cdr3_nt: TGTGCCAGCAGCCAGGTGCTAGCGGGGGGCCCAACCGGGGAGCTGTTTTTT; cdr3_aa: CASSQVLAGGPTGELFF
v_call: TRBV5-6; d_call: .; j_call: TRBJ2-7; clone_size: .; cdr3_nt: TGTGCCAGCAGCTTTGGCAGGGTCTACGAGCAGTACTTC; cdr3_aa: CASSFGRVYEQYF
v_call: TRBV7-9; d_call: .; j_call: TRBJ1-2; clone_size: .; cdr3_nt: TGTGCCAGCGAAGGGGGGGAGTATGGCTACACCTTC; cdr3_aa: CASEGGEYGYTF
v_call: TRBV5-1; d_call: .; j_call: TRBJ2-7; clone_size: .; cdr3_nt: TGCGCCAGCAGCTTGACAGTCTACGAGCAGTACTTC; cdr3_aa: CASSLTVYEQYF
v_call: TRBV9; d_call: TRBD1; j_call: TRBJ1-3; clone_size: .; cdr3_nt: TGTGCCAGCAGCACGACAGGGAGAAACACCATATATTTT; cdr3_aa: CASSTTGRNTIYF
v_call: TRBV2; d_call: .; j_call: TRBJ2-5; clone_size: few; cdr3_nt: TGTGCCAGTTCGACAGAAGACCAAGAGACCCAGTACTTC; cdr3_aa: CASSTEDQETQYF
v_call: TRBV19; d_call: TRBD1; j_call: TRBJ1-4; clone_size: .; cdr3_nt: TGTGCCAGTAGGGCACAGGGGGCGAAAGGGGAAAAACTGTTTTTT; cdr3_aa: CASRAQGAKGEKLFF
v_call: TRBV6-1; d_call: .; j_call: TRBJ2-3; clone_size: .; cdr3_nt: TGTGCCAGCGGCGGAGGGCCGGATACGCAGTATTTT; cdr3_aa: CASGGGPDTQYF
v_call: TRBV2; d_call: .; j_call: TRBJ1-5; clone_size: .; cdr3_nt: TGTGCCAGCAGTGTCATGACTGATCAGCCCCAGCATTTT; cdr3_aa: CASSVMTDQPQHF
v_call: TRBV21-1; d_call: .; j_call: TRBJ2-3; clone_size: .; cdr3_nt: TGTGCCAGCAGCAAACAAATAGCGGGGGGGTTGGGAGATACGCAGTATTTT; cdr3_aa: CASSKQIAGGLGDTQYF
v_call: TRBV6-5; d_call: .; j_call: TRBJ1-5; clone_size: once; cdr3_nt: TGTGCCAGCTCCGGGGGGCGCGGTCAGCCCCAGCATTTT; cdr3_aa: CASSGGRGQPQHF
v_call: TRBV7-9; d_call: .; j_call: TRBJ2-7; clone_size: .; cdr3_nt: TGTTCCAGCAGCTTAGTATCCTACGAGCAGTACTTC; cdr3_aa: CSSSLVSYEQYF
v_call: TRBV4-2; d_call: TRBD1; j_call: TRBJ1-5; clone_size: .; cdr3_nt: TGTGCCAGCAGCCAGGTTGGGCAGGGGGAGAATCAGCCCCAGCATTTT; cdr3_aa: CASSQVGQGENQPQHF
v_call: TRBV5-1; d_call: .; j_call: TRBJ2-5; clone_size: .; cdr3_nt: TGCGCCAGCCCGATTAGGGAGCGGGTGGTAGAGACCCAGTACTTC; cdr3_aa: CASPIRERVVETQYF
v_call: TRBV9; d_call: TRBD2; j_call: TRBJ2-7; clone_size: .; cdr3_nt: TGTGCCAGCAGCACAAGCGGGGGGGCGTCCTACGAGCAGTACTTC; cdr3_aa: CASSTSGGASYEQYF
v_call: TRBV29-1; d_call: TRBD1; j_call: TRBJ1-5; clone_size: .; cdr3_nt: TGCAGCGTTGTGTTCAGGGGGAATCAGCCCCAGCATTTT; cdr3_aa: CSVVFRGNQPQHF
v_call: TRBV9; d_call: .; j_call: TRBJ2-2; clone_size: .; cdr3_nt: TGTGCCAGCAGCCCCCGCGGGGACGGGAACACCGGGGAGCTGTTTTTT; cdr3_aa: CASSPRGDGNTGELFF
v_call: TRBV6-1; d_call: .; j_call: TRBJ1-2; clone_size: .; cdr3_nt: TGTGCCAGCAGTATACAGGGTGTCGGCTACACCTTC; cdr3_aa: CASSIQGVGYTF
v_call: TRBV6-5; d_call: TRBD2; j_call: TRBJ2-3; clone_size: .; cdr3_nt: TGTGCCAGCAGCGTAGCGGGGGGGCCGGATACGCAGTATTTT; cdr3_aa: CASSVAGGPDTQYF
v_call: TRBV5-1; d_call: .; j_call: TRBJ1-1; clone_size: .; cdr3_nt: TGCGCCAGCAGCTTGGTGGCGGGGAACACTGAAGCTTTCTTT; cdr3_aa: CASSLVAGNTEAFF
v_call: TRBV5-1; d_call: .; j_call: TRBJ2-5; clone_size: .; cdr3_nt: TGCGCCAGCAGCTTGGGTACAGGAGAGCAAGAGACCCAGTACTTC; cdr3_aa: CASSLGTGEQETQYF
v_call: TRBV7-2; d_call: TRBD1; j_call: TRBJ1-4; clone_size: .; cdr3_nt: TGTGCCAGCAGCGGGGGACAGGGAGGAGAAAAACTGTTTTTT; cdr3_aa: CASSGGQGGEKLFF
v_call: TRBV9; d_call: TRBD1; j_call: TRBJ1-1; clone_size: .; cdr3_nt: TGTGCCAGCAGCTACCGGGACAGGGTCTCAAACACTGAAGCTTTCTTT; cdr3_aa: CASSYRDRVSNTEAFF
v_call: TRBV2; d_call: TRBD2; j_call: TRBJ2-3; clone_size: .; cdr3_nt: TGTGCCAGCAGTGTCCGGGCGGGGGGCACAGATACGCAGTATTTT; cdr3_aa: CASSVRAGGTDTQYF
v_call: TRBV27; d_call: .; j_call: TRBJ2-1; clone_size: .; cdr3_nt: TGTGCCAGCACCTCTGGCGGGCAAACCTACAATGAGCAGTTCTTC; cdr3_aa: CASTSGGQTYNEQFF
v_call: TRBV6-1; d_call: .; j_call: TRBJ2-2; clone_size: .; cdr3_nt: TGTGCCAGCAGTGAAACCCCCCGGACCGGGGAGCTGTTTTTT; cdr3_aa: CASSETPRTGELFF
v_call: TRBV6-1; d_call: TRBD1; j_call: TRBJ1-4; clone_size: .; cdr3_nt: TGTGCCAGCAGTGATGGGGGACAGGGGTCATATAATGAAAAACTGTTTTTT; cdr3_aa: CASSDGGQGSYNEKLFF
v_call: TRBV4-1; d_call: .; j_call: TRBJ2-5; clone_size: .; cdr3_nt: TGCGCCAGCAGCCCGGTCGCCCTAGAGACCCAGTACTTC; cdr3_aa: CASSPVALETQYF
v_call: TRBV16; d_call: TRBD1; j_call: TRBJ1-1; clone_size: once; cdr3_nt: TGTGCCAGCAGCCATGTGGACAGGGGGCTGGCTGAGGGGACTGAAGCTTTCTTT; cdr3_aa: CASSHVDRGLAEGTEAFF
v_call: TRBV10-3; d_call: .; j_call: TRBJ2-7; clone_size: .; cdr3_nt: TGTGCCACAGAGGGGGACGAGCAGTACTTC; cdr3_aa: CATEGDEQYF
v_call: TRBV19; d_call: .; j_call: TRBJ2-2; clone_size: .; cdr3_nt: TGTGCCAGTCTCGGTCTATTCACCGGGGAGCTGTTTTTT; cdr3_aa: CASLGLFTGELFF